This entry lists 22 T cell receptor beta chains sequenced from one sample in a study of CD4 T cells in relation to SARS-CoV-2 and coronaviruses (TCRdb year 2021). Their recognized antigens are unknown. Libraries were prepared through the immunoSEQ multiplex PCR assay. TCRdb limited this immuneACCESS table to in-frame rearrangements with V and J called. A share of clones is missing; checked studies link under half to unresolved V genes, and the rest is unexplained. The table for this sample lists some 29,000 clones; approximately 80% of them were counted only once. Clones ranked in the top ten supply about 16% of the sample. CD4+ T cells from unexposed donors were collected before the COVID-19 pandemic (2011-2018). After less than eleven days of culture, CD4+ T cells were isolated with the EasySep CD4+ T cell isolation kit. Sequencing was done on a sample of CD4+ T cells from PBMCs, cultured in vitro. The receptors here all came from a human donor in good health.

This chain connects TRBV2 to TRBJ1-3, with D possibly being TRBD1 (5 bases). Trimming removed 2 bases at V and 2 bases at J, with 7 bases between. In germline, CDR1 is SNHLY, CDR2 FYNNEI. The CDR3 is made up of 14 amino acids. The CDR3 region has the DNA TGTGCCAGCAGTGAACCCAGGGCTGGAAACACCATATATTTT. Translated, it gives CASSEPRAGNTIYF. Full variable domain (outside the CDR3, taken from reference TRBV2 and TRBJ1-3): EPEVTQTPSHQVTQMGQEVILRCVPISNHLYFYWYRQILGQKVEFLVSFYNNEISEKSEIFDDQFSVERPDGSNFTLKIRSTKLEDSAMYFCASSEPRAGNTIYFGEGSWLTVV.

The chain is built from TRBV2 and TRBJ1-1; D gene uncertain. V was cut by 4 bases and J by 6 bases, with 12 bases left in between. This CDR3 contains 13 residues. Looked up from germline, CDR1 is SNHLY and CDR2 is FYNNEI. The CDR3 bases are TGTGCCAGCAGTGGGCGACATGCTTCTGAAGCTTTCTTT. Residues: CASSGRHASEAFF.

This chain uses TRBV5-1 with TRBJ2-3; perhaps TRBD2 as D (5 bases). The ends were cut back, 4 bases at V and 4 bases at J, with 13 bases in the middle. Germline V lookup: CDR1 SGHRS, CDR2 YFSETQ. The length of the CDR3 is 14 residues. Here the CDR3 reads CASSPSSEADTQYF. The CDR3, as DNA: TGCGCCAGCAGCCCTAGTAGCGAGGCAGATACGCAGTATTTT.

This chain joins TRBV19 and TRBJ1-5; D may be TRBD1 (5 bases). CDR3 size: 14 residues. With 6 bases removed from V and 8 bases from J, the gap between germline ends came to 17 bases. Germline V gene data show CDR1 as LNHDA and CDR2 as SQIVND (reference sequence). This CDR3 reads CASRSRAGLEPQHF. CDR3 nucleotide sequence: TGTGCCAGTAGATCCAGGGCCGGTCTCGAGCCCCAGCATTTT. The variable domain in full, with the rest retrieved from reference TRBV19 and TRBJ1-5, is DGGITQSPKYLFRKEGQNVTLSCEQNLNHDAMYWYRQDPGQGLRLIYYSQIVNDFQKGDIAEGYSVSREKKESFPLTVTSAQKNPTAFYLCASRSRAGLEPQHFGDGTRLSIL.

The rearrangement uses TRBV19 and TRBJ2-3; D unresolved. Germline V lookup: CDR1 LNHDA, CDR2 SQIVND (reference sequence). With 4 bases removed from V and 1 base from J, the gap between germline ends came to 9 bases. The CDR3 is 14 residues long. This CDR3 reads CASSNSDGTDTQYF. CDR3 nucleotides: TGTGCCAGTAGTAACTCGGACGGCACAGATACGCAGTATTTT.

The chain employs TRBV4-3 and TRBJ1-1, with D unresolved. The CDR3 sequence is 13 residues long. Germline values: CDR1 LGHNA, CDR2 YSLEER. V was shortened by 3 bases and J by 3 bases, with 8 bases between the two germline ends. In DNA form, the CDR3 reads TGCGCCAGCAGCCACCATGAAGACACTGAAGCTTTCTTT. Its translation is CASSHHEDTEAFF.

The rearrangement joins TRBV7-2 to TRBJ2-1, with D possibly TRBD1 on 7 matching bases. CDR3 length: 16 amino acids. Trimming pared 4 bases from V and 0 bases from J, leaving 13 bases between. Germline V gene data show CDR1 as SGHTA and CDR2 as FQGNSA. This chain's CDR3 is CASSWTGGSSYNEQFF. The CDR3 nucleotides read TGTGCCAGCAGCTGGACAGGAGGGTCCTCCTACAATGAGCAGTTCTTC.

The CDR3 bases are TGTGCCAGCAGGTCAGCGGCTACCTACAATGAGCAGTTCTTC. Amino acid sequence: CASRSAATYNEQFF. J is TRBJ2-1 and V is TRBV7-2; the D gene is possibly TRBD2 (5 bases). The CDR3 loop spans 14 amino acids. Germline V CDR1 and CDR2: SGHTA, FQGNSA. Trimming took off 6 bases at V and 2 bases at J, with 11 bases between the two ends.

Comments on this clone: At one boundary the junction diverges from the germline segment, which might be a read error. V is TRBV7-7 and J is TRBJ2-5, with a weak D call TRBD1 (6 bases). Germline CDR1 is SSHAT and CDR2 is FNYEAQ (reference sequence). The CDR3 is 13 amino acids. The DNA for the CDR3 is TGTGCTAGCAGCGCTAACAGGGATGAGACCCAGTACTTC. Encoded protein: CASSANRDETQYF.

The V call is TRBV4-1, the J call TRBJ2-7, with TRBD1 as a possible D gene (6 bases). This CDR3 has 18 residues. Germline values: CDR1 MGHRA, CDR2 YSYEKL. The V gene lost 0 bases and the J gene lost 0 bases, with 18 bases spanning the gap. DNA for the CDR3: TGCGCCAGCAGCCAAGATGCCGCCGGGACATTGAACTCCTACGAGCAGTACTTC. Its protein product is CASSQDAAGTLNSYEQYF.

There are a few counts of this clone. The CDR3 spells CASSYTHRGPKLGANVLTF. CDR3 bases: TGTGCCAGCAGTTACACCCACAGGGGGCCTAAGTTGGGGGCCAACGTCCTGACTTTC. The rearrangement joins TRBV6-7 to TRBJ2-6; 9 bases align to TRBD1. TRBV6-7 is annotated as an ORF whose role is uncertain. The CDR3 sequence is 19 residues long. V dropped 2 bases and J dropped 4; count of bases not matched to a gene: 12.

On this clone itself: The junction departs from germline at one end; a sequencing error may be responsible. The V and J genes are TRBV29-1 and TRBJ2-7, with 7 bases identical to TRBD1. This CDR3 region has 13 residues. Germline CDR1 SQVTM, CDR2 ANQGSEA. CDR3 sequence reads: CSVRQGTSSEQYF. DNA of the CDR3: TGCAGCGTCCGACAGGGTACGTCCTCCGAGCAGTACTTC.

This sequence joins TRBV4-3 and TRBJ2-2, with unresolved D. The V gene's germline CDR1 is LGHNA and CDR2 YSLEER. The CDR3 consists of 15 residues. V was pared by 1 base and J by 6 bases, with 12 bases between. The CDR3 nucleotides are TGCGCCAGCAGCCAAGCAACCGATGCGTCCGGGGAGCTGTTTTTT. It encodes CASSQATDASGELFF.

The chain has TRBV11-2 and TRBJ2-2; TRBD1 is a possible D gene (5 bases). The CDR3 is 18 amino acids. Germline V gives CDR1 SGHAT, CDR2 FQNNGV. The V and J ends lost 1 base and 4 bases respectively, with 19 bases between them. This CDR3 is CASSLVRSQGGSTGELFF. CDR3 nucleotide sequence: TGTGCCAGCAGCTTAGTGCGTAGTCAGGGCGGTAGCACCGGGGAGCTGTTTTTT.

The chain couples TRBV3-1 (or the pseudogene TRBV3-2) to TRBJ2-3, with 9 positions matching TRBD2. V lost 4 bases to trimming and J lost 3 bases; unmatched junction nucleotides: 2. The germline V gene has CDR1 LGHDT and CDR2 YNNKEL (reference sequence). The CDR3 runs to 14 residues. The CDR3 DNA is TGTGCCAGCAGCCCAGGACTAGCGACAGATACGCAGTATTTT. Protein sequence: CASSPGLATDTQYF.

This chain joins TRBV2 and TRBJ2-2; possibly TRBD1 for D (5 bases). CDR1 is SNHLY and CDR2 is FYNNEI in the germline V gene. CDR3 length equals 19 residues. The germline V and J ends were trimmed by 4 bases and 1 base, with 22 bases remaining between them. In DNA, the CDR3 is TGTGCCAGCAGTGGGGATACCCGTTTTAAGGACAAGAACACCGGGGAGCTGTTTTTT. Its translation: CASSGDTRFKDKNTGELFF.

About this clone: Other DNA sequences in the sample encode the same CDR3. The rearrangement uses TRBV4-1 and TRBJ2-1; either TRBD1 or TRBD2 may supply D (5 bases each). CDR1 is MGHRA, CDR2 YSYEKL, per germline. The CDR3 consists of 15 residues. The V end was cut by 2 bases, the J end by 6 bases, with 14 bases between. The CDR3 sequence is CASSQPGPTSNEQFF. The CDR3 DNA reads TGCGCCAGCAGCCAACCGGGACCGACATCCAATGAGCAGTTCTTC.

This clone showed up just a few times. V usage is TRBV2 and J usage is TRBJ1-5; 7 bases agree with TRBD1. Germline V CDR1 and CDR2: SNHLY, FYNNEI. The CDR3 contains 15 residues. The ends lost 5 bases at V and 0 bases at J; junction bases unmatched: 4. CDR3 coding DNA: TGTGCCAGCAGTCCTGGGACAGCTAGCAATCAGCCCCAGCATTTT. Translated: CASSPGTASNQPQHF.

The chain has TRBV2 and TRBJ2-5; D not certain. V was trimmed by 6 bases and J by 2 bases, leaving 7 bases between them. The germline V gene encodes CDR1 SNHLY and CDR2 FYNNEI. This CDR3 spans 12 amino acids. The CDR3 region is CASSPGQETQYF. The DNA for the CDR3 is TGTGCCAGCAGCCCTGGACAAGAGACCCAGTACTTC. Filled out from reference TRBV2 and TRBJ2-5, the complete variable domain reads EPEVTQTPSHQVTQMGQEVILRCVPISNHLYFYWYRQILGQKVEFLVSFYNNEISEKSEIFDDQFSVERPDGSNFTLKIRSTKLEDSAMYFCASSPGQETQYFGPGTRLLVL.

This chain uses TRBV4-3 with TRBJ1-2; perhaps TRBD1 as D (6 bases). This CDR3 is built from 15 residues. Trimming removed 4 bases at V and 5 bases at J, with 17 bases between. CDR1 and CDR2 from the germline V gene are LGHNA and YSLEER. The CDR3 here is CASSRSSGTTYGYTF. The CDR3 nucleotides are TGCGCCAGCAGCCGGAGTTCAGGGACAACGTATGGCTACACCTTC.

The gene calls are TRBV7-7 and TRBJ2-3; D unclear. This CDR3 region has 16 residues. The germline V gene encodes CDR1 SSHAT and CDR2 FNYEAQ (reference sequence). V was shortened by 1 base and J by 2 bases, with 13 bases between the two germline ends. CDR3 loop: CASSLGGSPNTDTQYF. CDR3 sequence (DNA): TGTGCCAGCAGCTTAGGTGGTTCTCCGAACACAGATACGCAGTATTTT. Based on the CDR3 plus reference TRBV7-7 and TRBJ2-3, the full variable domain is GAGVSQSPRYKVTKRGQDVTLRCDPISSHATLYWYQQALGQGPEFLTYFNYEAQPDKSGLPSDRFSAERPEGSISTLTIQRTEQRDSAMYRCASSLGGSPNTDTQYFGPGTRLTVL.

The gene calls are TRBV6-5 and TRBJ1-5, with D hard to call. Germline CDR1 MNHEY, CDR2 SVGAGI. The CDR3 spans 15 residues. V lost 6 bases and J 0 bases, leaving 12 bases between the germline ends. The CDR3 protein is CASSPGDSSNQPQHF. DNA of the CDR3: TGTGCCAGCAGCCCCGGAGATTCTAGCAATCAGCCCCAGCATTTT.